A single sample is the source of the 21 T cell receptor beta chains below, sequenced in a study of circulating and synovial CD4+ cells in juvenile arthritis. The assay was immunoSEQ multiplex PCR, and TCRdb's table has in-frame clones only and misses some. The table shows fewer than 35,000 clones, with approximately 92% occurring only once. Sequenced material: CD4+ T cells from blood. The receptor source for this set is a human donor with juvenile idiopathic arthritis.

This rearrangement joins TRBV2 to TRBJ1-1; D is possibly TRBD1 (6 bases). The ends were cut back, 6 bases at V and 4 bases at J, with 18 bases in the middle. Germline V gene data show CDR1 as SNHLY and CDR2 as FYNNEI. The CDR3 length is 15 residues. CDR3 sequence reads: CASRGAGAGSTEAFF. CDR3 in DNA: TGTGCCAGCAGGGGGGCAGGGGCTGGGAGCACTGAAGCTTTCTTT.

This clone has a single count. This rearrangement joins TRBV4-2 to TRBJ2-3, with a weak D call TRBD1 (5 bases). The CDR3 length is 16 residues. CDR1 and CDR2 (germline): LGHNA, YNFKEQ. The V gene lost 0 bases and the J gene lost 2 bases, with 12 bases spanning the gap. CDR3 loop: CASSQDLTGHTDTQYF. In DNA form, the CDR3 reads TGTGCCAGCAGCCAAGACCTTACCGGACACACAGATACGCAGTATTTT.

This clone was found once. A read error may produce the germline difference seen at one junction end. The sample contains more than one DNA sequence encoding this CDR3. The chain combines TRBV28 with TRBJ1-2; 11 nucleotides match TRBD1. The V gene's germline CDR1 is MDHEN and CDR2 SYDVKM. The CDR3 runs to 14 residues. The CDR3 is CASLSGQGARGYTF. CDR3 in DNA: TGCGCCAGCCTGAGTGGACAGGGGGCTCGTGGCTACACCTTC.

CDR3 sequence: CASSPSGDRGMKQYF. DNA of the CDR3: TGTGCCAGCAGCCCCTCTGGGGACAGGGGAATGAAGCAGTACTTC. V usage is TRBV6-6 and J usage is TRBJ2-7; 10 bases match TRBD1. The CDR3 contains 15 residues. V lost 6 bases and J lost 8; bases outside the gene matches: 13. Per germline, CDR1 MNHNY and CDR2 SVGAGI (reference sequence).

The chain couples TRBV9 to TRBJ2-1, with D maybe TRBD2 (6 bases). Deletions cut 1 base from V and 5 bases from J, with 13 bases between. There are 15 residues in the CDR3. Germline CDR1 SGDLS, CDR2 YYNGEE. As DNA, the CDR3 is TGTGCCAGCAGCGTATTGGCTAGCGTCAACAATGAGCAGTTCTTC. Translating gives CASSVLASVNNEQFF.

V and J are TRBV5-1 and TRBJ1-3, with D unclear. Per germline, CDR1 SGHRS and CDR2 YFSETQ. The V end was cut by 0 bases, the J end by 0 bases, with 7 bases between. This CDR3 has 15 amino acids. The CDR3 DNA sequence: TGCGCCAGCAGCTTGGGTTCCCACTCTGGAAACACCATATATTTT. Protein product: CASSLGSHSGNTIYF.

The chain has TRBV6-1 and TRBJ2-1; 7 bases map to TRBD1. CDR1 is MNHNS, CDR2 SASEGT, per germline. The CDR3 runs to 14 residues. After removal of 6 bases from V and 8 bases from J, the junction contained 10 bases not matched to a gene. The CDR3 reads CASSPGQAWYEQFF. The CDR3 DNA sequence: TGTGCCAGCAGCCCTGGACAGGCCTGGTATGAGCAGTTCTTC.

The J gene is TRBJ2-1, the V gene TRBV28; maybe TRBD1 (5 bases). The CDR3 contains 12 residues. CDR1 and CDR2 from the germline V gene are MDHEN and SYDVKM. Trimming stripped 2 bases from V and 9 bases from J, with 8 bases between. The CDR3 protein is CASSLRGTEQFF. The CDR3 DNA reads TGTGCCAGCAGTTTAAGGGGCACTGAGCAGTTCTTC.

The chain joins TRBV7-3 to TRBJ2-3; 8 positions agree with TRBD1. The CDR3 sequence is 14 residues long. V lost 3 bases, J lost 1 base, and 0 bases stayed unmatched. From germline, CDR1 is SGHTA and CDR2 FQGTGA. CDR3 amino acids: CASSLTGGTDTQYF. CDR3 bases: TGTGCCAGCAGCTTGACAGGGGGCACAGATACGCAGTATTTT.

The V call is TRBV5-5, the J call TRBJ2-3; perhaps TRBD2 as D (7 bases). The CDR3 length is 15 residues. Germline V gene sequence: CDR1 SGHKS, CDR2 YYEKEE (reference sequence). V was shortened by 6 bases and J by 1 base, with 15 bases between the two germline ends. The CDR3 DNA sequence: TGTGCCAGCACCAAAGGGGGGGTGGGCACAGATACGCAGTATTTT. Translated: CASTKGGVGTDTQYF.

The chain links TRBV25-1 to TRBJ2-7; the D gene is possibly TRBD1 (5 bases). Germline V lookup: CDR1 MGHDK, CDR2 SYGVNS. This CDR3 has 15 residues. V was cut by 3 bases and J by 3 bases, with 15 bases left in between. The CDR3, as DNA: TGTGCCAGCAGTGAGTCCAGGGCTAAGGTCTACGAGCAGTACTTC. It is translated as CASSESRAKVYEQYF.

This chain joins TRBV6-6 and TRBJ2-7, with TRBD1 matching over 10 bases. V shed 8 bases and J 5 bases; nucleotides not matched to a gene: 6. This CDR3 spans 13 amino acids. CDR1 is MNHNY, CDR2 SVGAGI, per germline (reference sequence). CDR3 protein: CASRGTGDHEQYF. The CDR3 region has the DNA TGTGCCAGCCGCGGGACAGGGGACCACGAGCAGTACTTC.

The CDR3 loop reads CASSYSSGTYEQYF. DNA for the CDR3: TGCGCCAGCAGTTACTCTAGCGGGACCTACGAGCAGTACTTC. The chain couples TRBV5-1 to TRBJ2-7; TRBD2 matches at 9 bases. This CDR3 is 14 amino acids long. The J segment lost 2 bases and the V segment lost 5 bases, leaving 5 bases of the junction unmatched. Germline CDR1 and CDR2: SGHRS and YFSETQ.

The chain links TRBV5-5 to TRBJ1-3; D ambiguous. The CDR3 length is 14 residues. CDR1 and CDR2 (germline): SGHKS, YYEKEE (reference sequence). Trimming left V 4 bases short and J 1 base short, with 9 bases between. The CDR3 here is CASSHPGSGNTIYF. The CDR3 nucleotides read TGTGCCAGCAGCCACCCGGGGTCTGGAAACACCATATATTTT. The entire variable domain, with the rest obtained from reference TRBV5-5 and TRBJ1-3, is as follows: DAGVTQSPTHLIKTRGQQVTLRCSPISGHKSVSWYQQVLGQGPQFIFQYYEKEERGRGNFPDRFSARQFPNYSSELNVNALLLGDSALYLCASSHPGSGNTIYFGEGSWLTVV.

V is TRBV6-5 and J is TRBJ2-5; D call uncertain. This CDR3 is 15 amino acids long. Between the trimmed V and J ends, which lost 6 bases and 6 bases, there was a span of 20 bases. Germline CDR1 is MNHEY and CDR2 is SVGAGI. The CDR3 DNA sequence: TGTGCCAGCAGCCCCCTCTCCGATGGCGGAAAGACCCAGTACTTC. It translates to CASSPLSDGGKTQYF.

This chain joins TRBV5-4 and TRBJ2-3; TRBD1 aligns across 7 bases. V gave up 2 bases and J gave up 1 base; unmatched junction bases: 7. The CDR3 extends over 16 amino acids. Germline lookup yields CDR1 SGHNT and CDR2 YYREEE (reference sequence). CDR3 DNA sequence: TGTGCCAGCAGCTTTCGAAGGGGGCCGGGCACAGATACGCAGTATTTT. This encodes CASSFRRGPGTDTQYF.

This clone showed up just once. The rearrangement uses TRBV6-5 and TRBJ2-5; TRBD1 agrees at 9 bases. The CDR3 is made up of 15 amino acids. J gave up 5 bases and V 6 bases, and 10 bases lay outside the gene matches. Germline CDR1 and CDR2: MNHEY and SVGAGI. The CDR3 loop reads CASSAGTGLRETQYF. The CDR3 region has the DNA TGTGCCAGCAGCGCCGGGACAGGGCTCCGGGAGACCCAGTACTTC.

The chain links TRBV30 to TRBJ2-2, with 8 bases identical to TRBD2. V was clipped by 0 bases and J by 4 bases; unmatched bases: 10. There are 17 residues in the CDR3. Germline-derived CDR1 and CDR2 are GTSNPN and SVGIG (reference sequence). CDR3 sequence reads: CAWSVRGGTRVTGELFF. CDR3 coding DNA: TGTGCCTGGAGTGTACGGGGAGGGACTAGGGTCACCGGGGAGCTGTTTTTT.

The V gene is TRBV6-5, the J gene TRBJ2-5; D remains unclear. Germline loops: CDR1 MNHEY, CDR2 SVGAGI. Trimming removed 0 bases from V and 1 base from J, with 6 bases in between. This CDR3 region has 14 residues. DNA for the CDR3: TGTGCCAGCAGTTACTCCCAGGCCCAAGAGACCCAGTACTTC. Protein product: CASSYSQAQETQYF.

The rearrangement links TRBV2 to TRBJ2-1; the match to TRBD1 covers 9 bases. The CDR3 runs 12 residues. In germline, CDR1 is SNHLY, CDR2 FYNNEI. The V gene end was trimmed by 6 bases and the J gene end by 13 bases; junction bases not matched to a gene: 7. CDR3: CASSRGQGPQFF. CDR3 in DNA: TGTGCCAGCAGCCGCGGACAGGGGCCTCAGTTCTTC.

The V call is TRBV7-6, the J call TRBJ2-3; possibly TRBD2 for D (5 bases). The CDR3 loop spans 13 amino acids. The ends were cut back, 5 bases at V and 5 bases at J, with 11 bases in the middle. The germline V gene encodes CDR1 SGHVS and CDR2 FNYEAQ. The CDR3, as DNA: TGTGCCAGCAGCCCACAGCGGAAAGATACGCAGTATTTT. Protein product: CASSPQRKDTQYF.